One TCR beta chain is described in this entry. The data belong to a study of blood T cell repertoires in COVID-19. About the study: Samples came from the United States, Italy and Spain, spanning acute and convalescent COVID-19. The cDNA or gDNA used as material had been derived from T cells, B-cell-depleted T cells, or PBMCs.

The CDR3 totals 16 residues. Germline-derived CDR1 and CDR2 are KGHSH and LQKENI. V was clipped by 0 bases and J by 2 bases; unmatched bases: 3. Data came from immunoSEQ multiplex PCR; TCRdb stores just in-frame clones and leaves some out. Of some 280,000 clones detected, 70% to 90% appear once; the ten largest clones hold approximately 13%. Sequences were obtained from peripheral blood. This chain connects TRBV18 to TRBJ2-5; TRBD1 matches 10 bases. The receptor comes from an older woman with acute or convalescent COVID-19. The CDR3 DNA reads TGTGCCAGCTCACCACCTAGGACAGGGGGACAAGAGACCCAGTACTTC. It encodes CASSPPRTGGQETQYF.